Included here is one TCR beta chain sequence, with context. Its antigen remains unknown. The data were obtained in a study of T cell responses to AZD1222 COVID-19 vaccine. Study findings and constraints: Females made up more of the donors, who were largely white British, and clonal diversity may have come out too low. Nearly half of spike-specific TCRs reportedly target unmutated variant regions. Receipt of two AZD1222 doses was followed by a rise in Spike-specific TCR breadth and depth.

Here immunoSEQ multiplex PCR was the method, and the copy in TCRdb shows in-frame clones only, minus some. The table has roughly 84,000 clones, 70% to 90% seen once. Whether given at about 4 or about 12 weeks, second doses were pooled. The clonotype comes from an adult who received the AZD1222 COVID-19 vaccine. The sequencing used peripheral blood, collected 28 days after the second AZD1222 dose.

CDR3 sequence: CASSWLQGSGNTIYF. CDR3 DNA: TGTGCCAGCAGTTGGTTACAGGGCTCTGGAAACACCATATATTTT. The chain combines TRBV2 with TRBJ1-3; possible D gene TRBD1, 6 bases. Trimming removed 5 bases from V and 0 bases from J, with 11 bases in between. Germline CDR1 SNHLY, CDR2 FYNNEI. This CDR3 has 15 amino acids.